This T cell receptor (beta chain) emerged from a study of T-cell reconstitution after alpha-beta-depleted transplantation in children. Regarding this clonotype: Its specificity is unknown.

Unique molecular identifiers were used to barcode this TCRbeta library. TCRdb re-called the PCR reads through MiXCR, storing one row per CDR3 protein. In the table there are fewer than 500,000 distinct CDR3 sequences, around two fifths of which are singletons. CDR3 length: 15 amino acids. Trimming took 7 bases from V and 5 from J; bases not matched to a gene: 11. The study's findings and limits: There were reportedly several hundred expanded graft clones from which alpha-beta T cells came about two months after transplant. T-cell numbers and diversity one year post-transplant derived largely from freshly generated T cells.

This receptor was taken from a girl aged 2-9 years with aplastic anemia, due to receive a stem cell transplant. The source material was PBMCs, sampled before TCRalphabeta/CD19-depleted stem cell transplant. V gene TRBV12-3 or TRBV12-4 combines with J gene TRBJ2-5; 9 bases fit TRBD1. The CDR3 region has the DNA TGTGCCAGCACCACCTACGGGACAGGGAGTGAGACCCAGTACTTC. Protein: CASTTYGTGSETQYF.